This T cell receptor beta chain emerged from a study of OX40 agonist ivuxolimab in advanced cancers. Overall study: One hepatocellular carcinoma and a couple of cutaneous melanoma patients partially responded. Study-wide points: At 0.1 to 3.0 mg/kg and by week 6, clonal expansion occurred in CD4+ and CD8+ blood T cells.

To note about this clone: What it binds is not known.

Assay: immunoSEQ multiplex PCR; the TCRdb copy retains only in-frame clones and omits some. The sample lists around 55,000 clones, around 86% occurring once. The TCR comes from an adult with an advanced solid tumor such as melanoma, head and neck, liver or kidney cancer. The sample was CD4+ or CD8+ T cells sorted from blood, taken in a trial of the OX40 agonist ivuxolimab.

The CDR3 here is CASSRIGGNTIYF. CDR3 bases: TGTGCCAGCTCGAGGATCGGTGGAAACACCATATATTTT. The gene calls are TRBV6-6 and TRBJ1-3; D is unresolved. Trimming pared 8 bases from V and 3 bases from J, leaving 11 bases between. The CDR3 has 13 amino acids. CDR1 and CDR2 (germline): MNHNY, SVGAGI (reference sequence).